The text below deals with one T cell receptor beta chain. V was cut by 0 bases and J by 4 bases, with 9 bases left in between. The CDR3 totals 14 residues. Germline CDR1 and CDR2: LNHNV and YYDKDF (reference sequence). Using its own MiXCR run on the reads, TCRdb lists one record per CDR3 protein. The repertoire holds around 230,000 distinct CDR3 sequences, approximately 7% seen once, with around 6% in the top ten. This sample was taken from a study of T cell repertoires in cytomegalovirus infection. The sequence came from a human donor in good health (CMV status not recorded). Some clones in this sample may be carry-over from other donors' samples. The chain combines TRBV15 with TRBJ2-5; D might be TRBD2 (7 bases). Sequencing was carried out using PBMCs. Here the CDR3 reads CATSREGGLETQYF. CDR3 DNA sequence: TGTGCCACCAGCAGAGAGGGGGGGCTAGAGACCCAGTACTTC. Full variable domain (outside the CDR3, taken from reference TRBV15 and TRBJ2-5): DAMVIQNPRYQVTQFGKPVTLSCSQTLNHNVMYWYQQKSSQAPKLLFHYYDKDFNNEADTPDNFQSRRPNTSFCFLDIRSPGLGDTAMYLCATSREGGLETQYFGPGTRLLVL.